The clone carrying this TCR beta chain has more than one count but fewer than ten. This sample was included in a study of blood T cells in healthy people across ages. The authors ran a second PCR of about 6 to 11 cycles using a sample-barcoded 5' primer and a J-beta primer mix. TCRdb reprocessed the 5' RACE reads via MiXCR and lists one record per CDR3 protein. The sample lists over 600,000 distinct CDR3 sequences; 46% were seen once. CDR1 is DFQATT, CDR2 SNEGSKA, per germline (reference sequence). The CDR3 is made up of 12 amino acids. The V and J ends lost 3 bases and 0 bases respectively, with 6 bases between them.

The source material was blood. The rearrangement uses TRBV20-1 and TRBJ2-7; D gene unclear. This receptor was obtained from a man aged 80 or over in good health. The CDR3 here is CSASPTSYEQYF. As DNA, the CDR3 is TGCAGTGCTAGTCCCACCTCCTACGAGCAGTACTTC.